This TCR beta chain appears in the sequencing data of a study of shared clonotypes between healthy human individuals. About the research overall: Two women and a few men aged 18 to 49 made up the donors.

When replicate PCRs were run on unsorted PBMC, they used approximately 300 ng DNA, about 30,000 T cell genomes. The method was immunoSEQ multiplex PCR; TCRdb's version includes in-frame clones alone and lacks a portion of them. The data contain 100,000 or so clones, around half of them singletons. From germline, CDR1 is SGDLS and CDR2 YYNGEE. This CDR3 has 15 residues. Trimming took off 2 bases at V and 0 bases at J, with 9 bases between the two ends. This rearrangement joins TRBV9 to TRBJ1-5; D unclear. The sequence came from a woman in her thirties or forties in good health. Some clones in this sample may be carry-over from other donors' samples. Sequencing was done on a sample of PBMCs. The CDR3 spells CASSVTPYSNQPQHF. In nucleotides, the CDR3 is TGTGCCAGCAGCGTGACACCTTATAGCAATCAGCCCCAGCATTTT. Based on the CDR3 plus reference TRBV9 and TRBJ1-5, the full variable domain is DSGVTQTPKHLITATGQRVTLRCSPRSGDLSVYWYQQSLDQGLQFLIQYYNGEERAKGNILERFSAQQFPDLHSELNLSSLELGDSALYFCASSVTPYSNQPQHFGDGTRLSIL.